The clone carrying this T cell receptor (beta chain) was seen a single time. The sample originates from a study of technical replicates of blood from a handful of donors. The CDR3 totals 16 residues. Germline V gene lookup returns CDR1 MGHDK and CDR2 SYGVNS. V was clipped by 1 base and J by 2 bases; unmatched bases: 3. Clones were read by immunoSEQ multiplex PCR, and TCRdb kept only the in-frame ones, dropping some. Among about 73,000 clones listed, roughly 93% were seen once. The genes are TRBV25-1 and TRBJ2-5; 11 positions agree with TRBD2. The receptor comes from a human donor in good health. The specimen sequenced was T cells isolated from PBMCs. The CDR3 sequence: CASSEFLAGGQETQYF. CDR3 nucleotide sequence: TGTGCCAGCAGTGAATTTTTAGCGGGGGGGCAAGAGACCCAGTACTTC.